What follows describes a single TCR beta chain. Its antigen is not known. The study ran its PCR with 60 Vbeta and 13 Jbeta primers. The protocol was immunoSEQ multiplex PCR, while the TCRdb copy is restricted to in-frame clones and leaves out a portion. The table shows approximately 190,000 clones, with around 90% occurring only once. This sample was included in a study of cytomegalovirus exposure and HLA in healthy donors. Study observations and caveats: When analyzed later, the rates of TCR association showed variation by HLA locus, with DRB1 the most and HLA-C the fewest. Later on, an analysis found that several of the most significant clusters appeared to be linked to common viral pathogens, which included parvovirus B19. In a later analysis, HLA-associated beta chains showed higher expansion and lower generation probabilities than comparable chains.

The CDR3 covers 12 residues. After removal of 4 bases from V and 8 bases from J, the junction contained 3 bases not matched to a gene. CDR1 and CDR2 from the germline V gene are LNHDA and SQIVND (reference sequence). Sequenced material: PBMCs. V and J are TRBV19 and TRBJ1-2; 8 nucleotides line up with TRBD1. This TCR came from a boy aged 2-15 years in good health and CMV-seronegative. The CDR3 nucleotides are TGTGCCAGTAGTACGGGACAGGCGGGCTACACCTTC. This codes for CASSTGQAGYTF.